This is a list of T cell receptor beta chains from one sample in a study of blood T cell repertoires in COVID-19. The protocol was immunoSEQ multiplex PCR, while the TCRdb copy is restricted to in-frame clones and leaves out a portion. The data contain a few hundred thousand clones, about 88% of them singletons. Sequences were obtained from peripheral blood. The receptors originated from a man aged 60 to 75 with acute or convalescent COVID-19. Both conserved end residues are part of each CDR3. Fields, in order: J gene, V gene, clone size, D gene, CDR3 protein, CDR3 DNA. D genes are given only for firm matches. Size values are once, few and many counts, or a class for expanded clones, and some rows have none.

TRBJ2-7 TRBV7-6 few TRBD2 CASSLITSALPYEQYF TGTGCCAGCAGCTTAATCACTAGCGCCCTTCCCTACGAGCAGTACTTC
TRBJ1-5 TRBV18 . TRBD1 CASSPGTGDQPQHF TGTGCCAGCTCACCAGGGACAGGGGATCAGCCCCAGCATTTT
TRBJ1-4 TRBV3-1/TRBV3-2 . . CASSKGVGTPEKLFF TGTGCCAGCAGCAAGGGGGTGGGGACACCAGAAAAACTGTTTTTT
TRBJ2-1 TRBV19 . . CASSISGSNNNEQFF TGTGCCAGTAGTATTTCGGGGTCGAACAACAATGAGCAGTTCTTC
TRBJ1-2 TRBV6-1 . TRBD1 CASSEGAGGMGYYGYTF TGTGCCAGCAGTGAAGGGGCAGGGGGCATGGGGTACTATGGCTACACCTTC
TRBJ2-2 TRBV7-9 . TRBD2 CASSWLGLAGGSDTGELFF TGTGCCAGCAGCTGGTTGGGACTAGCGGGGGGCTCGGACACCGGGGAGCTGTTTTTT
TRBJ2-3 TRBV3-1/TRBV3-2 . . CASSPGGVADTQYF TGTGCCAGCAGCCCCGGCGGGGTCGCAGATACGCAGTATTTT
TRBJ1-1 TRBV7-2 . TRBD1 CASSSGGTANTEAFF TGTGCCAGCAGCTCGGGCGGGACAGCGAACACTGAAGCTTTCTTT
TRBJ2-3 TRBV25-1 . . CASGARITDTQYF TGTGCCAGCGGGGCCCGGATCACAGATACGCAGTATTTT
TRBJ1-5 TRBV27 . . CASSLRLNADRRGPQHF TGTGCCAGCAGTTTACGGCTGAATGCGGATCGGCGGGGGCCCCAGCATTTT
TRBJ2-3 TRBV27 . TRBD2 CASSIMTPGSGGTDTQYF TGTGCCAGCAGCATAATGACCCCGGGTAGCGGGGGTACAGATACGCAGTATTTT
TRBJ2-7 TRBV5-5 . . CASSQEAYEQYF TGTGCCAGCAGCCAGGAGGCCTACGAGCAGTACTTC
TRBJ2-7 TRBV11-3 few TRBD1 CASSPDREGEQYF TGTGCCAGCAGCCCGGACAGGGAAGGCGAGCAGTACTTC
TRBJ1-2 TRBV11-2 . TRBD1 CASSQQTGRNYGYTF TGTGCCAGCAGCCAGCAGACAGGGAGAAACTATGGCTACACCTTC